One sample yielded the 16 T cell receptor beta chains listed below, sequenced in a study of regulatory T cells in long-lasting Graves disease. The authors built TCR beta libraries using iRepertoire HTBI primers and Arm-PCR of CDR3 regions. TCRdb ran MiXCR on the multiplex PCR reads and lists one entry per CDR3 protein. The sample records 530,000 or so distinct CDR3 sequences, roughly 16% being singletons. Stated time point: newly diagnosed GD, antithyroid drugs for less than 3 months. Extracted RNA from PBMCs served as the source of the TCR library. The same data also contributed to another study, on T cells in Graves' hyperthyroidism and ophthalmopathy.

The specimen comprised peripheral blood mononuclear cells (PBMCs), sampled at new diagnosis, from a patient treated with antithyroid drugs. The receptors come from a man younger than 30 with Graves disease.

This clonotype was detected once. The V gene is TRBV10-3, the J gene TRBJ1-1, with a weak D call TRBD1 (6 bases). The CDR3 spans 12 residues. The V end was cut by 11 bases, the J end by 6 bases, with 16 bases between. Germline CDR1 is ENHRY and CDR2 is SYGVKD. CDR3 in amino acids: CASGQFGAEAFF. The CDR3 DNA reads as TGTGCCTCGGGACAATTCGGAGCTGAAGCTTTCTTT.

The CDR3 is CASSYTSGRAEFNEQFF. The CDR3 DNA is TGCGCCAGCAGCTACACTAGCGGGAGGGCCGAATTCAATGAGCAGTTCTTC. This sequence joins TRBV5-1 and TRBJ2-1; 13 bases are shared with TRBD2. Per germline, CDR1 SGHRS and CDR2 YFSETQ. The V and J ends lost 3 bases and 6 bases, in that order; junction bases with no gene match: 9. The CDR3 covers 17 residues.

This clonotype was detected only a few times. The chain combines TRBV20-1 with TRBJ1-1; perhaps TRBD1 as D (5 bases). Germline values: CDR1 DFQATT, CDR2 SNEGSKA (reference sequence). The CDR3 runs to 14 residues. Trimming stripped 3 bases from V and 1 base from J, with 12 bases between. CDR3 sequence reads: CSARTLGTNTEAFF. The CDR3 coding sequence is TGCAGTGCTAGGACGTTAGGGACGAACACTGAAGCTTTCTTT.

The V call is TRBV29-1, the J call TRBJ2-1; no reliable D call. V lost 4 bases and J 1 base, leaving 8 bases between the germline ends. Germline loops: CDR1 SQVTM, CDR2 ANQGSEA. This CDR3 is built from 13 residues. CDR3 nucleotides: TGCAGCGTTGCTGGGGATTCCTACAATGAGCAGTTCTTC. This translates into CSVAGDSYNEQFF.

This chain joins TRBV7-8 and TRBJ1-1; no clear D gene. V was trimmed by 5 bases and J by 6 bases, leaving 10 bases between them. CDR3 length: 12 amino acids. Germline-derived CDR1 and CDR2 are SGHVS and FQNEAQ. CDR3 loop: CASSIPGAEAFF. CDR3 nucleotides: TGTGCCAGCAGCATACCAGGAGCTGAAGCTTTCTTT.

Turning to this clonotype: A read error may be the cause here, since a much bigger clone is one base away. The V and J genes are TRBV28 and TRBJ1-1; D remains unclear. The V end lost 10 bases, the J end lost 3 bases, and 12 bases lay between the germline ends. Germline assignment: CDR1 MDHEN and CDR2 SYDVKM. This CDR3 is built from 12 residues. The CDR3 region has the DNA TGTGCCACCCTGGTGATGGACACTGAAGCTTTCTTT. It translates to CATLVMDTEAFF.

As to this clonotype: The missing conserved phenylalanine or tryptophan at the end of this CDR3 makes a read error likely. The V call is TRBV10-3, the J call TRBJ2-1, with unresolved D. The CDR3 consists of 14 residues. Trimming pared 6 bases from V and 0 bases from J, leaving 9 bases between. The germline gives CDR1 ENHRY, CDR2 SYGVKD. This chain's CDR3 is CAISGASSYNEQFY. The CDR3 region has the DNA TGTGCCATCAGCGGAGCGAGCTCCTACAATGAGCAGTTCTAC.

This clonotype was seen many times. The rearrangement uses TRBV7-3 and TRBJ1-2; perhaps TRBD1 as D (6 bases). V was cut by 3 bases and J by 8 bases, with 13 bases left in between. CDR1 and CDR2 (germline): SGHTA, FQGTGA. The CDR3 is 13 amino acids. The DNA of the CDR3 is TGTGCCAGCAGCTTGGGCAGGGGAATCGGCTACACCTTC. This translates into CASSLGRGIGYTF.

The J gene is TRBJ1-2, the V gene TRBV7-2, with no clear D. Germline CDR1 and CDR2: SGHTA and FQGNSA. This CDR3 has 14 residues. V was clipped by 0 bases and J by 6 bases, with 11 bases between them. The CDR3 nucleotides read TGTGCCAGCAGCTTAGCTTTCGCTCTACATGGCTACACCTTC. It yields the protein CASSLAFALHGYTF.

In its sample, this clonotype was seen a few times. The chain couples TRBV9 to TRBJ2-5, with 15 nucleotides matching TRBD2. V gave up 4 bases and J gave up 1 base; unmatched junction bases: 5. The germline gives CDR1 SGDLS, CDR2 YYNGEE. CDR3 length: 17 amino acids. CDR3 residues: CASSPRTSGRVQETQYF. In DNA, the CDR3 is TGTGCCAGCAGCCCGCGGACTAGCGGGAGGGTCCAAGAGACCCAGTACTTC.

In DNA, the CDR3 is TGTGCCAGCAACCTTCCAGGGGCCGGAGAGACCCAGTACTTC. Encoded protein: CASNLPGAGETQYF. The rearrangement uses TRBV9 and TRBJ2-5, with D possibly being TRBD1 (6 bases). Trimming shortened V by 6 bases and J by 4 bases, and 16 bases separated the two germline ends. Germline V gene data show CDR1 as SGDLS and CDR2 as YYNGEE. The CDR3 has 14 residues.

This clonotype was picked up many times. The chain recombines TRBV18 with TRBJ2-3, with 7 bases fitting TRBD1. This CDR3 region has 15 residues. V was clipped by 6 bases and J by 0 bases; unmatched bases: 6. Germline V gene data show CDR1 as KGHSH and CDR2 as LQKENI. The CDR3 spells CASSVDRRSTDTQYF. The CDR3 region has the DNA TGTGCCAGCTCGGTGGACAGGCGAAGCACAGATACGCAGTATTTT.

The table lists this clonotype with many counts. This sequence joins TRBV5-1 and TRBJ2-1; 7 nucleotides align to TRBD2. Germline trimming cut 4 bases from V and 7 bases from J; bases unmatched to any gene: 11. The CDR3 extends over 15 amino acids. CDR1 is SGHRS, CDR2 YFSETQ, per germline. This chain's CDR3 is CASSPGAGVNNEQFF. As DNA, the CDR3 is TGCGCCAGCAGCCCCGGGGCGGGAGTAAATAATGAGCAGTTCTTC.

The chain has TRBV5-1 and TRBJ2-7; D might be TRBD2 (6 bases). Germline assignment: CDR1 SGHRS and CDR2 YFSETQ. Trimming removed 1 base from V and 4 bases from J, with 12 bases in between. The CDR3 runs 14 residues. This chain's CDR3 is CASSLSSAEYEQYF. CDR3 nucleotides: TGCGCCAGCAGCTTGTCTAGCGCGGAATACGAGCAGTACTTC.

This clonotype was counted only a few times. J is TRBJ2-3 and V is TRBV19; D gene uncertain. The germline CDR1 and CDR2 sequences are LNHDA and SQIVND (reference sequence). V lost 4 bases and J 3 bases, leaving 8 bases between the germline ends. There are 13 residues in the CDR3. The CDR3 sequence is CASSKELTDTQYF. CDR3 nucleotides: TGTGCCAGTAGTAAGGAGTTAACAGATACGCAGTATTTT.

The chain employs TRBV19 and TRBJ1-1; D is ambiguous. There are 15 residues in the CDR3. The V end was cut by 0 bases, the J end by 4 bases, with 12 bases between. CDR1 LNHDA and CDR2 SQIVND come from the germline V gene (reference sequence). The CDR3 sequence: CASSIDPTVPTEAFF. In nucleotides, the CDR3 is TGTGCCAGTAGTATAGACCCGACCGTCCCCACTGAAGCTTTCTTT.